This TCR beta chain was observed in a study of blood T cell repertoires in COVID-19. Turning to the study itself: The samples span acute and convalescent COVID-19 from the United States, Italy and Spain. Sample material is recorded as cDNA or gDNA derived from T cells, B-cell-depleted T cells, or PBMCs.

The CDR3 contains 13 residues. Germline V CDR1 and CDR2: MDHEN, SYDVKM. The V gene lost 10 bases and the J gene lost 2 bases, with 15 bases spanning the gap. In the original workflow: The authors estimated nucleated cell counts from reference gene primer amplification. Assay: immunoSEQ multiplex PCR; the TCRdb copy retains only in-frame clones and omits some. Clone size and V and J calls were adopted from that table, with D and trimming inferred from the DNA. The sample yields 200,000 to 250,000 clones, around 80% seen once. Seattle researchers signed up patients amid active infection and tracked them longitudinally.

The rearrangement uses TRBV28 and TRBJ2-7; D ambiguous. Sequenced sample: peripheral blood. The sequence was obtained from a woman over 75 with COVID-19, enrolled during active disease. This chain's CDR3 is CATLEVAAYEQYF. CDR3 in DNA: TGTGCCACCCTAGAGGTGGCCGCCTACGAGCAGTACTTC.